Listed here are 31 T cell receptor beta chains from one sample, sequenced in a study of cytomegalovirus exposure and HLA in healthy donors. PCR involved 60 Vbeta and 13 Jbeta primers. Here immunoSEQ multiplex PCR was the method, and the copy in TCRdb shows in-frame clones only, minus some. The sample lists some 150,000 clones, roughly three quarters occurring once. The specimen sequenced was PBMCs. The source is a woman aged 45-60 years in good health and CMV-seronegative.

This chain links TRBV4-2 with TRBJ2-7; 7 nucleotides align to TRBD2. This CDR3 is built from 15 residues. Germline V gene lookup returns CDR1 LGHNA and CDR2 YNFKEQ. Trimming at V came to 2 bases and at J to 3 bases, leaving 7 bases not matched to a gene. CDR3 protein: CASSQRMGLNYEQYF. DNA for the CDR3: TGTGCCAGCAGCCAACGTATGGGACTAAACTACGAGCAGTACTTC.

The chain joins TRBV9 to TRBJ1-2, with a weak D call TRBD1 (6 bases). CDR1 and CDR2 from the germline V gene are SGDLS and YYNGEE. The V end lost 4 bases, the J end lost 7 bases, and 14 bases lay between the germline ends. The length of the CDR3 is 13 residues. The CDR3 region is CASSPGTHFGYTF. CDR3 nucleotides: TGTGCCAGCAGCCCCGGGACACATTTTGGCTACACCTTC.

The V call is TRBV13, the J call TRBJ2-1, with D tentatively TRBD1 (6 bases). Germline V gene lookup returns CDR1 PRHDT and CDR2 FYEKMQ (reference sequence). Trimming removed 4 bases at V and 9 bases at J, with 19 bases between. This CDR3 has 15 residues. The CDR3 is CASSYKGQRRLEQFF. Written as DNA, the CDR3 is TGTGCCAGCAGCTACAAAGGACAGAGAAGACTTGAGCAGTTCTTC.

The chain's CDR3 is CASSMGDRGAPLHF. CDR3 DNA sequence: TGTGCCAGTAGTATGGGGGACAGGGGAGCACCCCTCCACTTT. The chain employs TRBV19 and TRBJ1-6, with 10 positions matching TRBD1. Germline-derived CDR1 and CDR2 are LNHDA and SQIVND (reference sequence). The CDR3 sequence is 14 residues long. V lost 3 bases, J lost 11 bases, and 4 bases stayed unmatched.

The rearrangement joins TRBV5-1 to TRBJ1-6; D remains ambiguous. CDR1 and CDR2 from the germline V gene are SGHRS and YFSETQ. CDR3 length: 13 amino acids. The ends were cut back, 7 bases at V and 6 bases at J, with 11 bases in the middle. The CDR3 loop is CASATVGNSPLHF. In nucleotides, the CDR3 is TGCGCCAGCGCTACAGTTGGTAATTCACCCCTCCACTTT.

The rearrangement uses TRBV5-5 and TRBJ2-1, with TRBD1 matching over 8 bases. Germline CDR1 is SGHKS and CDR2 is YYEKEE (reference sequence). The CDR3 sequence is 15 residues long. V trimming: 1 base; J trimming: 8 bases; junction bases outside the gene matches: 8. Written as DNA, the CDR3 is TGTGCCAGCAGCTTGATTGGGACAGGTATCGATGAGCAGTTCTTC. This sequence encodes CASSLIGTGIDEQFF.

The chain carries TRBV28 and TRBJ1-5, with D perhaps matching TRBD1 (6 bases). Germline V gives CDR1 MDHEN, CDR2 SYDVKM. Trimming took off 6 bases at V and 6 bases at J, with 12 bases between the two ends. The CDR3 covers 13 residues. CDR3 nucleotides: TGTGCCAGCAGCGTACAGGGAATTCAGCCCCAGCATTTT. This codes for CASSVQGIQPQHF. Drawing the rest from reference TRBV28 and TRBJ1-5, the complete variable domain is DVKVTQSSRYLVKRTGEKVFLECVQDMDHENMFWYRQDPGLGLRLIYFSYDVKMKEKGDIPEGYSVSREKKERFSLILESASTNQTSMYLCASSVQGIQPQHFGDGTRLSIL.

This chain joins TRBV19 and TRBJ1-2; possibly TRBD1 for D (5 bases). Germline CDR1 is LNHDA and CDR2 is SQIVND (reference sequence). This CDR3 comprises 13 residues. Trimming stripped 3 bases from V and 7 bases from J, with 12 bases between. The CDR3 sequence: CASSIDSRRGYTF. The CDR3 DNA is TGTGCCAGTAGTATCGACAGTCGTCGTGGCTACACCTTC.

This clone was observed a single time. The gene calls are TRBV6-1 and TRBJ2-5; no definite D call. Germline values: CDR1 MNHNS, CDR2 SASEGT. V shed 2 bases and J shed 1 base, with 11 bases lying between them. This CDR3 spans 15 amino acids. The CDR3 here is CASSENPFPQETQYF. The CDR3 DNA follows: TGTGCCAGCAGTGAAAATCCGTTCCCCCAAGAGACCCAGTACTTC.

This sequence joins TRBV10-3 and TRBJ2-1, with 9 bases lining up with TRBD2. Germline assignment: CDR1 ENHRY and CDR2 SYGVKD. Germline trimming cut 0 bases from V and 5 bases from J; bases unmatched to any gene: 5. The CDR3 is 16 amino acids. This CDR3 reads CAISESGGGANNEQFF. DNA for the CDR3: TGTGCCATCAGTGAGTCTGGCGGGGGGGCCAACAATGAGCAGTTCTTC.

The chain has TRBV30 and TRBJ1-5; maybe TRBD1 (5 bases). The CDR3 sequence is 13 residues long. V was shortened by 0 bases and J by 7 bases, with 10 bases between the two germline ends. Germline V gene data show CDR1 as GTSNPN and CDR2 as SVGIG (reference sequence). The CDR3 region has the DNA TGTGCCTGGAGTGTCGAGGGGAGGCAGCCCCAGCATTTT. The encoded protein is CAWSVEGRQPQHF.

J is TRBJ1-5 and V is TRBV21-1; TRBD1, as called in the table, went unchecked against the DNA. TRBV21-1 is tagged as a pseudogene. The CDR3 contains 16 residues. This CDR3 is CASSKLRAEPTSPQHF. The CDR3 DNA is TGTGCCAGCAGCAAACTCCGCGCCGAACCGACAAGCCCCCAGCATTTT.

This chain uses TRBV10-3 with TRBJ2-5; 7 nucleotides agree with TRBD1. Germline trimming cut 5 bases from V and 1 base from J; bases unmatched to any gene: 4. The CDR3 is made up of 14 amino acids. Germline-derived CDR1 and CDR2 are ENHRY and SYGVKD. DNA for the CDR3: TGTGCCATCAGTTATGACAGGGCCCAAGAGACCCAGTACTTC. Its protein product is CAISYDRAQETQYF.

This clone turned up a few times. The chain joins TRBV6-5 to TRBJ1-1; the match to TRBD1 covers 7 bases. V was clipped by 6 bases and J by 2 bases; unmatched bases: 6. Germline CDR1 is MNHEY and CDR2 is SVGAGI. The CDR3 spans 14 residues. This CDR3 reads CASSRQGGNTEAFF. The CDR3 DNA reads TGTGCCAGCAGCCGCCAGGGGGGTAACACTGAAGCTTTCTTT.

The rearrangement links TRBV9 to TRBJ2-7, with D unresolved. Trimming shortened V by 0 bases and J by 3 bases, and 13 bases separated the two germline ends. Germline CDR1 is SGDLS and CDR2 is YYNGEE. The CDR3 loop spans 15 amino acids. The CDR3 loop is CASSVESERGYEQYF. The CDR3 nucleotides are TGTGCCAGCAGCGTAGAGTCAGAAAGAGGCTACGAGCAGTACTTC. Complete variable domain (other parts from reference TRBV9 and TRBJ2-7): DSGVTQTPKHLITATGQRVTLRCSPRSGDLSVYWYQQSLDQGLQFLIQYYNGEERAKGNILERFSAQQFPDLHSELNLSSLELGDSALYFCASSVESERGYEQYFGPGTRLTVT.

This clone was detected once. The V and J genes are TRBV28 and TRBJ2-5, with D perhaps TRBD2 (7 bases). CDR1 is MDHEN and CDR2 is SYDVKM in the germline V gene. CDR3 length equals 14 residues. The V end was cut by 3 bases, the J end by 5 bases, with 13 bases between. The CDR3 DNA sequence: TGTGCCAGCAGTTTTCGGGGGGCCGGGGAGACCCAGTACTTC. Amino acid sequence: CASSFRGAGETQYF.

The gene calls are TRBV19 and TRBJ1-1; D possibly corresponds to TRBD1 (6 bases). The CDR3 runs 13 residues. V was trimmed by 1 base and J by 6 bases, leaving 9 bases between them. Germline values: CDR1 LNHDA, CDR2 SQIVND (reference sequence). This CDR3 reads CASSIGRTAEAFF. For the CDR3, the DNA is TGTGCCAGTAGTATAGGGAGGACAGCTGAAGCTTTCTTT.

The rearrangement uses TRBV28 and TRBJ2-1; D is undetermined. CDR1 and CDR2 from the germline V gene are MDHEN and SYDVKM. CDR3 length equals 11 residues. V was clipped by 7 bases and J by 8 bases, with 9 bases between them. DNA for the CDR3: TGTGCCAGCACCACGCGCTATGAGCAGTTCTTC. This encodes CASTTRYEQFF.

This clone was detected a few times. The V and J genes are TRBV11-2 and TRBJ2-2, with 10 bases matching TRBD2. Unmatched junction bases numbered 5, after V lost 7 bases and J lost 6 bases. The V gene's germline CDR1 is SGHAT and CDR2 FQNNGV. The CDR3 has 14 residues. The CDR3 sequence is CASMTLAGSGELFF. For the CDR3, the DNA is TGTGCCAGCATGACACTAGCGGGGTCCGGGGAGCTGTTTTTT.

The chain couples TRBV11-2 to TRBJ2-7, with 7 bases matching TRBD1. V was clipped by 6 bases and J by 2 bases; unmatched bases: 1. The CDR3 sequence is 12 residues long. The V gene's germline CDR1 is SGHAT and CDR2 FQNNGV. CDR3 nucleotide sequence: TGTGCCAGCAGACAGGGGCCCTACGAGCAGTACTTC. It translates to CASRQGPYEQYF.

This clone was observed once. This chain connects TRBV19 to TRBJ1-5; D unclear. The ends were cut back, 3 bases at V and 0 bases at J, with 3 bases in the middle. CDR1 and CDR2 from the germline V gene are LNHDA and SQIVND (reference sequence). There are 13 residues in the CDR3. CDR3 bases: TGTGCCAGTAGTATGAGTAGCAATCAGCCCCAGCATTTT. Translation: CASSMSSNQPQHF.

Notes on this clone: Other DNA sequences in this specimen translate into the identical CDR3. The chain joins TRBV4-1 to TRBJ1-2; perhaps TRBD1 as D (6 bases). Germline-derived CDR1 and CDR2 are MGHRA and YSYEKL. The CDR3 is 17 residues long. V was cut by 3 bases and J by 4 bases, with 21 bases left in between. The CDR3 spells CASSQAFQSRGLYGYTF. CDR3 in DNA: TGCGCCAGCAGCCAGGCGTTTCAATCCAGGGGTCTCTATGGCTACACCTTC.

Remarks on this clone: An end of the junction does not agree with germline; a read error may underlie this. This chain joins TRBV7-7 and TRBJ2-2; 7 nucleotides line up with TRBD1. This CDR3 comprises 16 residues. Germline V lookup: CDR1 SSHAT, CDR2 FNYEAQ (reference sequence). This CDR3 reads CASSLEGATNTGELFF. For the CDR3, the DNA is TGTGCTAGCAGCTTAGAGGGGGCCACGAACACCGGGGAGCTGTTTTTT.

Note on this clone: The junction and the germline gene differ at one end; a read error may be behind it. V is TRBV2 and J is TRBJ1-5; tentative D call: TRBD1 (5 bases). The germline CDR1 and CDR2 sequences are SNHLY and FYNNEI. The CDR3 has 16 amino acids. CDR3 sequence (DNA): TGTGCCAGTCGGGACGGGGGAGGATATGGCAATCAGCCCCAGAATTTT. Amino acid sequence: CASRDGGGYGNQPQNF.

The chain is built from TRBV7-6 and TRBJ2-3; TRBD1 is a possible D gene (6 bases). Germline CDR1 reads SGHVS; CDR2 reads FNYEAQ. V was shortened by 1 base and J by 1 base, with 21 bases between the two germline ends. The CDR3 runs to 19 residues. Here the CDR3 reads CASSLVQGLREMGTDTQYF. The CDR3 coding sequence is TGTGCCAGCAGCTTAGTGCAGGGGCTCAGGGAAATGGGCACAGATACGCAGTATTTT.

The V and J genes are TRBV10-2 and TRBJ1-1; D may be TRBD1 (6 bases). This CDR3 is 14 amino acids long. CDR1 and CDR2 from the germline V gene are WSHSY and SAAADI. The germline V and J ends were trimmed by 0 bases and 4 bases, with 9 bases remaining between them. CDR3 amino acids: CASSESGGGTEAFF. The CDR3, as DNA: TGCGCCAGCAGTGAGTCTGGGGGCGGCACTGAAGCTTTCTTT.

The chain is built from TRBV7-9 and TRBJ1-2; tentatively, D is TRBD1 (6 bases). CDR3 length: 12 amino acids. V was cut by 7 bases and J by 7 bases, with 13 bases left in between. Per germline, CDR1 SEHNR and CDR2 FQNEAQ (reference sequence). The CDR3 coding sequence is TGTGCCAGCACGTCAGGGGCGTTTGGCTACACCTTC. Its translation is CASTSGAFGYTF.

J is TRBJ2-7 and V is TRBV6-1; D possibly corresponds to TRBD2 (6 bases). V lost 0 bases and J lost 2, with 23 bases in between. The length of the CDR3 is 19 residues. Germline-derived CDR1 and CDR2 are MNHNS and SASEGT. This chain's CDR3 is CASSEAPQASLRGAYEQYF. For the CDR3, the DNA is TGTGCCAGCAGTGAAGCGCCACAGGCTTCCTTGCGCGGGGCCTACGAGCAGTACTTC.

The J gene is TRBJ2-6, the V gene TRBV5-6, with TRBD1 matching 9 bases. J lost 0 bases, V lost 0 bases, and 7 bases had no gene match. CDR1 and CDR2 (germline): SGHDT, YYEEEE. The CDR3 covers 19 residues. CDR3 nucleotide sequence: TGTGCCAGCAGCTTGGACAGGGGGCTCCTCTTCTCTGGGGCCAACGTCCTGACTTTC. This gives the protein CASSLDRGLLFSGANVLTF.

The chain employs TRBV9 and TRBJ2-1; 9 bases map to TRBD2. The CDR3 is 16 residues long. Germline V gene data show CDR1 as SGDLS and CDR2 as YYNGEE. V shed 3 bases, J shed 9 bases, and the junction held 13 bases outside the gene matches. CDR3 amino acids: CASSASGAGVGVEQFF. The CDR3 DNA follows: TGTGCCAGCAGCGCTAGCGGGGCAGGGGTAGGGGTTGAGCAGTTCTTC.

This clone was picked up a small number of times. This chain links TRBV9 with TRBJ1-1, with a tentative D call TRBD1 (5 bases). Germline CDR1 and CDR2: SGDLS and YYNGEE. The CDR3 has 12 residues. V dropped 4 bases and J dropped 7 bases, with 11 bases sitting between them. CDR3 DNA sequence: TGTGCCAGCAGCCCGCGGGGGGGTGAAGCTTTCTTT. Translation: CASSPRGGEAFF.